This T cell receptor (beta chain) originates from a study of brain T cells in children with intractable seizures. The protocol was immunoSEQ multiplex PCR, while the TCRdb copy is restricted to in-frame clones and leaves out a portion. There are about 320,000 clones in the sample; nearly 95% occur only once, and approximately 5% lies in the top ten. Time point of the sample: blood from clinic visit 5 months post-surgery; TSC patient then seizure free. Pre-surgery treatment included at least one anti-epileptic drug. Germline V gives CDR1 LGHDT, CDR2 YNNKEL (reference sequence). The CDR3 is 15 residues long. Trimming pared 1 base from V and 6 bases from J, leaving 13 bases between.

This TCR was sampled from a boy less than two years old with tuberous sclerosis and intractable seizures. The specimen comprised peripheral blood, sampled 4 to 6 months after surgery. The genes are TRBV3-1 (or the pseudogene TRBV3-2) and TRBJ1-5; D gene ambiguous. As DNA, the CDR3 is TGTGCCAGCAGCCAAGGAGAATGGGGTGGTCAGCCCCAGCATTTT. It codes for CASSQGEWGGQPQHF.